These T cell receptor beta chains were read from a single sample in a study of shared clonotypes between healthy human individuals. The assay was immunoSEQ multiplex PCR, and TCRdb's table has in-frame clones only and misses some. The sample yields roughly 720,000 clones, 90% seen once. Sequencing used memory CD8+ T cells from PBMCs. Source of these receptors: a man between 18 and 35 years old in good health. Some clones in this sample may be carry-over from other donors' samples. Both conserved end residues are part of each CDR3.

J gene: TRBJ2-1; V gene: TRBV6-4; CDR3 protein: CATAAGGYNEQFF
J gene: TRBJ1-2; V gene: TRBV10-3; CDR3 protein: CAISEDRGGGYTF
J gene: TRBJ2-1; V gene: TRBV29-1; CDR3 protein: CSVGKGSSYNEQFF
J gene: TRBJ1-2; V gene: TRBV14; CDR3 protein: CASSDRGHYGYTF
J gene: TRBJ2-7; V gene: TRBV5-6; CDR3 protein: CASSLLARGYEQYF
J gene: TRBJ1-1; V gene: TRBV10-3; CDR3 protein: CAISDPGQEAFF
J gene: TRBJ2-2; V gene: TRBV7-2; CDR3 protein: CASSLTDRNTGELFF
J gene: TRBJ1-2; V gene: TRBV30; CDR3 protein: CAWNPRQALYGYTF
J gene: TRBJ2-7; V gene: TRBV5-6; CDR3 protein: CASSLGGSSYEQYF
J gene: TRBJ2-7; V gene: TRBV15; CDR3 protein: CATGQSAIWEGEQYF
J gene: TRBJ2-7; V gene: TRBV2; CDR3 protein: CATKPGTAYEQYF
J gene: TRBJ2-7; V gene: TRBV6-5; CDR3 protein: CASSYFGGYEQYF
J gene: TRBJ1-2; V gene: TRBV5-4; CDR3 protein: CASTRDRDEYGYTF
J gene: TRBJ2-1; V gene: TRBV6-5; CDR3 protein: CASSPDRRSYNEQFF
J gene: TRBJ2-1; V gene: TRBV29-1; CDR3 protein: CSVEGKRYNEQFF
J gene: TRBJ1-1; V gene: TRBV13; CDR3 protein: CASSSGQGRVTEAFF
J gene: TRBJ2-3; V gene: TRBV9; CDR3 protein: CASSDSSTDTQYF
J gene: TRBJ1-2; V gene: TRBV9; CDR3 protein: CASSVGVVSKLYGYTF
J gene: TRBJ2-2; V gene: TRBV6-4; CDR3 protein: CASSLQGAKTGELFF
J gene: TRBJ2-1; V gene: TRBV27; CDR3 protein: CASSLAANSYNEQFF
J gene: TRBJ2-7; V gene: TRBV6-5; CDR3 protein: CASSYGGLNEQYF
J gene: TRBJ2-7; V gene: TRBV4-1; CDR3 protein: CASSQDRDTGWEQYF
J gene: TRBJ2-3; V gene: TRBV28; CDR3 protein: CASMEFDTQYF
J gene: TRBJ2-1; V gene: TRBV7-9; CDR3 protein: CASSLRPLSYNEQFF
J gene: TRBJ1-1; V gene: TRBV11-2; CDR3 protein: CASSLSTGNTEAFF
J gene: TRBJ1-5; V gene: TRBV5-6; CDR3 protein: CASSIKDGGLRNQPQHF
J gene: TRBJ2-2; V gene: TRBV2; CDR3 protein: CATDTYTGELFF
J gene: TRBJ2-7; V gene: TRBV6-1; CDR3 protein: CASREAGAFYEQYF
J gene: TRBJ2-7; V gene: TRBV4-1; CDR3 protein: CASSHVPAGQEYF
J gene: TRBJ2-7; V gene: TRBV9; CDR3 protein: CASTLTDRREGEQYF
J gene: TRBJ1-2; V gene: TRBV2; CDR3 protein: CAKRIARGYTF
J gene: TRBJ2-7; V gene: TRBV19; CDR3 protein: CASSIGWTSGIAYEQYF
J gene: TRBJ2-5; V gene: TRBV6-5; CDR3 protein: CASSYSEGRMETQYF
J gene: TRBJ1-5; V gene: TRBV27; CDR3 protein: CASSPSLRGQPQHF
J gene: TRBJ2-7; V gene: TRBV6-5; CDR3 protein: CASSSSGTHSSYEQYF
J gene: TRBJ2-3; V gene: TRBV28; CDR3 protein: CASSMTRGSDTQYF
J gene: TRBJ2-1; V gene: TRBV7-3; CDR3 protein: CASSLIASGEQFF
J gene: TRBJ2-2; V gene: TRBV7-9; CDR3 protein: CASNNPGLVSTGELFF
J gene: TRBJ2-1; V gene: TRBV5-1; CDR3 protein: CASSLGLAGGSEQFF
J gene: TRBJ2-4; V gene: TRBV5-5; CDR3 protein: CASSLVLAKNIQYF
J gene: TRBJ1-6; V gene: TRBV27; CDR3 protein: CASSLYEGAPLHF
J gene: TRBJ1-2; V gene: TRBV27; CDR3 protein: CASSPLFDRGLHYGYTF
J gene: TRBJ2-6; V gene: TRBV27; CDR3 protein: CASSSRAAVSGANVLTF
J gene: TRBJ1-2; V gene: TRBV30; CDR3 protein: CAWSGPRRDYGYTF
J gene: TRBJ2-3; V gene: TRBV27; CDR3 protein: CASSLSLAGTGRTDTQYF
J gene: TRBJ2-7; V gene: TRBV4-2; CDR3 protein: CASSSLTGLDHEQYF
J gene: TRBJ2-5; V gene: TRBV27; CDR3 protein: CASSLRDRAWETQYF
J gene: TRBJ1-1; V gene: TRBV27; CDR3 protein: CASSLQPGMNTEAFF
J gene: TRBJ2-1; V gene: TRBV7-8; CDR3 protein: CASSLASGIYNEQFF
J gene: TRBJ1-2; V gene: TRBV27; CDR3 protein: CASSLNPEYGYTF
J gene: TRBJ2-5; V gene: TRBV28; CDR3 protein: CASSFPYQETQYF
J gene: TRBJ2-7; V gene: TRBV7-2; CDR3 protein: CASSLGIPSYEQYF
J gene: TRBJ2-1; V gene: TRBV27; CDR3 protein: CASSPSSYINEQFF
J gene: TRBJ1-3; V gene: TRBV5-1; CDR3 protein: CASSPQSTPDRVGNTIYF
J gene: TRBJ1-5; V gene: TRBV4-1; CDR3 protein: CASSQAFIDQPQHF
J gene: TRBJ1-1; V gene: TRBV28; CDR3 protein: CASSSPGQGATGGKEFFEAFF
J gene: TRBJ1-1; V gene: TRBV2; CDR3 protein: CASGSRNRGMNTEAFF
J gene: TRBJ2-7; V gene: TRBV6-5; CDR3 protein: CASSSLEAGNYEQYF